Listed here is a single TCR beta chain. Its antigen is unidentified. Trimming stripped 3 bases from V and 4 bases from J, with 12 bases between. Germline V gene lookup returns CDR1 MGHRA and CDR2 YSYEKL. This CDR3 is built from 14 residues. Preparation of the TCRbeta library was carried out with unique molecular identifiers. TCRdb reprocessed the PCR reads via MiXCR and lists one record per CDR3 protein. This table holds around 370,000 distinct CDR3 sequences, 16% found once. These data originate in a study of T-cell reconstitution after alpha-beta-depleted transplantation in children. Broader study findings: The origin of high day-60 TCRbeta diversity in some patients lay in surviving recipient T cells and thymic progenitors. Most T-cell counts and diversity one year after the transplant came from T cells that were newly produced. Several hundred expanded graft clones reportedly were the source of alpha-beta T cells about two months after transplant.

Here the sequenced sample was PBMCs, mostly from graft donor cells, taken 360 days after TCRalphabeta/CD19-depleted stem cell transplant. The V and J genes are TRBV4-1 and TRBJ1-1; D gene unclear. This sequence originates from a male patient between 2 and 15 years old who had a stem cell transplant for acute lymphoblastic leukemia, so the T cells may come from the graft donor. The CDR3 coding sequence is TGCGCCAGCAGCCAGACATTCCCAGGCACTGAAGCTTTCTTT. Amino acids: CASSQTFPGTEAFF.